Listed below are T cell receptor beta chains from one sample, sequenced in a study of vaccination and CD4 T cells after COVID-19. Their specific antigens are unknown. From the PCR reads, TCRdb called clonotypes with MiXCR, one entry per CDR3 protein. The sample holds several thousand distinct CDR3 sequences, about 54% seen once. Sequencing was carried out using CD4+ T cells from blood, cultured in vitro. These TCRs come from a human donor who had recovered from COVID-19. Each CDR3 is given without its conserved first and last residue. Fields, in order: V gene, J gene, CDR3 protein.

TRBV11-2	TRBJ1-2	ASSLSDTSYGYT
TRBV7-2	TRBJ1-5	ASSLRMGRQPQH
TRBV27	TRBJ2-5	ASSSPSGGAETQY
TRBV19	TRBJ1-1	ASSNRDTGPLFAF
TRBV7-3	TRBJ2-2	ASSLRGGVGTGELF
TRBV30	TRBJ1-5	AWSLGGGGGNQPQH
TRBV20-1	TRBJ2-3	SARTSGYTDTQY
TRBV5-4	TRBJ2-3	ASSFPRGGGTDTQY
TRBV20-1	TRBJ2-1	SALQGLAGIAYNEQF
TRBV20-1	TRBJ1-5	SAIHGATGSNQPQH
TRBV6-1	TRBJ1-2	ASSAQTVSYGYT
TRBV6-1	TRBJ1-1	ASSEVQYTEAF
TRBV27	TRBJ1-1	ASSPRLANTEAF
TRBV20-1	TRBJ1-1	SARLGGGSLGTEAF
TRBV6-1	TRBJ1-1	ASSGHRGTEAF
TRBV5-5	TRBJ1-6	ASSLEGTPNSPLH
TRBV20-1	TRBJ2-7	SASRAGLGVEQY
TRBV6-2/TRBV6-3	TRBJ2-3	ASSYGGAADTQY
TRBV21-1	TRBJ2-3	ASSNCQGWDTQY
TRBV4-2	TRBJ2-2	ASREGLPGGELF
TRBV20-1	TRBJ1-2	SAHTGTGEGYYGYT
TRBV24-1	TRBJ2-7	ATSDLPVTRQY
TRBV20-1	TRBJ1-6	SASGQYDSPLH
TRBV28	TRBJ1-6	ASTVGGGGRNSPLH
TRBV24-1	TRBJ1-1	ATRRSGRNTEAF
TRBV6-1	TRBJ2-5	ASSARDRGLLETQY
TRBV10-3	TRBJ1-5	AISETGQTYSNQPQH
TRBV10-3	TRBJ1-2	AISPPQTFYGYT